This passage covers 26 T cell receptor beta chains from one sample sequenced in a study of T-cell reconstitution after alpha-beta-depleted transplantation in children. Unique molecular identifiers featured in how the TCRbeta library was prepared. MiXCR, applied by TCRdb to the PCR reads, yields one record per CDR3 protein. Here the sample spans hundreds of thousands of distinct CDR3 sequences, around 9.9% being singletons. Here the sequenced sample was PBMCs, taken before TCRalphabeta/CD19-depleted stem cell transplant. The source of these receptors is a child under three years old with acute myeloid leukemia, due to receive a stem cell transplant.

On this clonotype: A much larger clone differs from this one at a single base, so this may be a read error. This sequence joins TRBV7-9 and TRBJ2-7; perhaps TRBD1 as D (6 bases). Germline assignment: CDR1 SEHNR and CDR2 FQNEAQ (reference sequence). This CDR3 is built from 14 residues. CDR3 residues: CASSSRYDEGEQCF. The CDR3 nucleotides read TGTGCCAGCAGCTCCCGGTATGATGAGGGGGAGCAGTGCTTC. Looking up the rest from reference TRBV7-9 and TRBJ2-7 gives the full variable domain: DTGVSQNPRHKITKRGQNVTFRCDPISEHNRLYWYRQTLGQGPEFLTYFQNEAQLEKSRLLSDRFSAERPKGSFSTLEIQRTEQGDSAMYLCASSSRYDEGEQCFGPGTRLTVT.

This clonotype was counted ten times or more. The V gene is TRBV20-1, the J gene TRBJ2-3, with TRBD2 identical over 11 bases. Germline V gene sequence: CDR1 DFQATT, CDR2 SNEGSKA (reference sequence). The length of the CDR3 is 15 residues. Trimming at V came to 6 bases and at J to 2 bases, leaving 7 bases not matched to a gene. The CDR3 nucleotides are TGCAGTGCCCGGGCGACTAGCGGGAACACAGATACGCAGTATTTT. Its protein product is CSARATSGNTDTQYF.

The gene calls are TRBV18 and TRBJ1-5; 7 bases line up with TRBD1. There are 15 residues in the CDR3. J was trimmed by 5 bases and V by 6 bases; bases with no gene match: 10. CDR1 KGHSH and CDR2 LQKENI come from the germline V gene. CDR3 DNA sequence: TGTGCCAGCTCCCAGACAGGGCCGCGGGATCAGCCCCAGCATTTT. It is translated as CASSQTGPRDQPQHF. Supplemented by reference TRBV18 and TRBJ1-5, the full variable domain reads NAGVMQNPRHLVRRRGQEARLRCSPMKGHSHVYWYRQLPEEGLKFMVYLQKENIIDESGMPKERFSAEFPKEGPSILRIQQVVRGDSAAYFCASSQTGPRDQPQHFGDGTRLSIL.

This clonotype appeared many times. The chain couples TRBV6-5 to TRBJ2-1, with D perhaps TRBD2 (6 bases). V shed 0 bases and J shed 8 bases, with 8 bases lying between them. This CDR3 comprises 13 residues. Germline CDR1 MNHEY, CDR2 SVGAGI. The CDR3 here is CASSYSTGDEQFF. The CDR3 nucleotides read TGTGCCAGCAGTTACTCGACGGGGGATGAGCAGTTCTTC.

This clonotype was observed at least ten times. The V and J genes are TRBV15 and TRBJ2-1; TRBD1 aligns across 7 bases. After removal of 0 bases from V and 1 base from J, the junction contained 0 bases not matched to a gene. Germline loops: CDR1 LNHNV, CDR2 YYDKDF (reference sequence). The CDR3 runs 15 residues. The CDR3 sequence: CATSRDRGSYNEQFF. The CDR3 nucleotides read TGTGCCACCAGCAGAGACAGGGGGTCCTACAATGAGCAGTTCTTC.

This clonotype was picked up many times. This rearrangement joins TRBV12-3 or TRBV12-4 to TRBJ1-5; maybe TRBD1 (5 bases). The CDR3 runs to 13 residues. V was pared by 5 bases and J by 8 bases, with 13 bases between. The CDR3 sequence: CASSLNRDEPQHF. CDR3 bases: TGTGCCAGCAGTCTAAACCGGGACGAGCCCCAGCATTTT.

This clonotype was picked up many times. A read error may account for a junction end that differs from germline. The chain joins TRBV20-1 to TRBJ2-7; 8 nucleotides line up with TRBD2. This CDR3 has 15 amino acids. Germline V gives CDR1 DFQATT, CDR2 SNEGSKA (reference sequence). CDR3 loop: CSARAGEGVGYEQYF. CDR3 DNA: TGCAGTGCGAGAGCGGGAGAGGGAGTAGGGTACGAGCAGTACTTC.

This clonotype was detected many times. This rearrangement joins TRBV15 to TRBJ2-7; TRBD1 aligns across 7 bases. J was trimmed by 6 bases and V by 6 bases; bases with no gene match: 11. Germline CDR1 and CDR2: LNHNV and YYDKDF (reference sequence). The CDR3 loop spans 14 amino acids. The CDR3 bases are TGTGCCACCAGTCTCGACAGGGCCCAACGCGAGCAGTACTTC. Protein: CATSLDRAQREQYF.

This clonotype has a count of ten or more. The chain combines TRBV27 with TRBJ1-6, with a possible D match to TRBD1 (5 bases). CDR3 length equals 15 residues. The V gene lost 3 bases and the J gene lost 0 bases, with 6 bases spanning the gap. Germline V gives CDR1 MNHEY, CDR2 SMNVEV (reference sequence). The CDR3 nucleotides are TGTGCCAGCAGTTTCGGGGCCTCCTATAATTCACCCCTCCACTTT. Residues: CASSFGASYNSPLHF.

A few counts support this clonotype. The V and J genes are TRBV7-9 and TRBJ2-1, with TRBD2 identical over 8 bases. The CDR3 runs to 13 residues. V shed 9 bases and J 3 bases; nucleotides not matched to a gene: 4. Germline CDR1 is SEHNR and CDR2 is FQNEAQ (reference sequence). Here the CDR3 DNA reads TGTGCCAGTCAAGCGGGAGTCTACAATGAGCAGTTCTTC. It is translated as CASQAGVYNEQFF. The whole variable domain, filled in from reference TRBV7-9 and TRBJ2-1, reads DTGVSQNPRHKITKRGQNVTFRCDPISEHNRLYWYRQTLGQGPEFLTYFQNEAQLEKSRLLSDRFSAERPKGSFSTLEIQRTEQGDSAMYLCASQAGVYNEQFFGPGTRLTVL.

This clonotype was counted ten times or more. This sequence joins TRBV18 and TRBJ1-1; D might be TRBD1 (5 bases). This CDR3 is 16 amino acids long. The germline V and J ends were trimmed by 3 bases and 1 base, with 15 bases remaining between them. In germline, CDR1 is KGHSH, CDR2 LQKENI. CDR3 in amino acids: CASSPLPTVTNTEAFF. The CDR3 nucleotides read TGTGCCAGCTCACCGCTACCGACAGTAACGAACACTGAAGCTTTCTTT.

V gene TRBV29-1 combines with J gene TRBJ1-2; D perhaps matches TRBD1 (6 bases). V shed 3 bases and J shed 8 bases, with 19 bases lying between them. Germline CDR1 reads SQVTM; CDR2 reads ANQGSEA. The CDR3 has 14 amino acids. This CDR3 reads CSVEGLAGVRGYTF. DNA for the CDR3: TGCAGCGTTGAGGGTTTGGCAGGGGTCAGGGGCTACACCTTC.

This clonotype was observed many times. The rearrangement joins TRBV20-1 to TRBJ2-5; 8 nucleotides align to TRBD2. The germline CDR1 and CDR2 sequences are DFQATT and SNEGSKA (reference sequence). The CDR3 is 12 amino acids. Germline trimming cut 3 bases from V and 5 bases from J; bases unmatched to any gene: 2. CDR3: CSASSGDETQYF. As DNA, the CDR3 is TGCAGTGCTAGTAGCGGGGATGAGACCCAGTACTTC.

This clonotype was recorded many times. The gene calls are TRBV24-1 and TRBJ2-1, with 7 bases matching TRBD2. The ends lost 3 bases at V and 6 bases at J; junction bases unmatched: 7. The CDR3 length is 15 residues. CDR1 and CDR2 from the germline V gene are KGHDR and SFDVKD. The CDR3 is CATSDASWGGNEQFF. CDR3 coding DNA: TGTGCCACCAGTGATGCGTCCTGGGGGGGCAATGAGCAGTTCTTC.

This clonotype was found many times. The rearrangement joins TRBV7-9 to TRBJ2-1; no reliable D call. Trimming stripped 2 bases from V and 16 bases from J, with 24 bases between. Per the germline V gene, CDR1 is SEHNR and CDR2 is FQNEAQ (reference sequence). The CDR3 is 15 amino acids. The CDR3 nucleotides are TGTGCCAGCAGCTTAATTGCGGTGAACAGTGGAGCTACTTTCTTC. It specifies CASSLIAVNSGATFF.

This clonotype was observed at least ten times. J is TRBJ2-7 and V is TRBV27, with D maybe TRBD2 (6 bases). CDR3 length: 13 amino acids. Germline V lookup: CDR1 MNHEY, CDR2 SMNVEV (reference sequence). Trimming pared 6 bases from V and 3 bases from J, leaving 12 bases between. The CDR3 here is CASSRLVNYEQYF. The CDR3 DNA reads as TGTGCCAGCAGCCGACTAGTAAACTACGAGCAGTACTTC.

There are many counts of this clonotype. This sequence joins TRBV7-6 and TRBJ2-7; the D gene is possibly TRBD1 (6 bases). Per germline, CDR1 SGHVS and CDR2 FNYEAQ. This CDR3 region has 14 residues. V lost 2 bases and J 3 bases, leaving 11 bases between the germline ends. The CDR3 reads CASSLSGRGYEQYF. CDR3 DNA: TGTGCCAGCAGCTTAAGTGGCAGGGGCTACGAGCAGTACTTC. The variable domain in full, with the rest retrieved from reference TRBV7-6 and TRBJ2-7, is GAGVSQSPRYKVTKRGQDVALRCDPISGHVSLYWYRQALGQGPEFLTYFNYEAQQDKSGLPNDRFSAERPEGSISTLTIQRTEQRDSAMYRCASSLSGRGYEQYFGPGTRLTVT.

In its sample, this clonotype was seen many times. This chain connects TRBV9 to TRBJ2-1, with 8 bases lining up with TRBD2. Losses at the gene ends were 0 bases for V and 8 bases for J; bases not matched to a gene: 28. The V gene's germline CDR1 is SGDLS and CDR2 YYNGEE. The length of the CDR3 is 22 residues. CDR3 in amino acids: CASSVAPSPFYGLALGRDEQFF. CDR3 coding DNA: TGTGCCAGCAGCGTAGCTCCTAGCCCCTTTTACGGACTAGCCCTCGGTAGGGATGAGCAGTTCTTC.

This clonotype was counted at least ten times. V is TRBV5-1 and J is TRBJ2-7; 7 bases are a match to TRBD2. V shed 0 bases and J 8 bases; nucleotides not matched to a gene: 5. This CDR3 is 13 amino acids long. Germline lookup yields CDR1 SGHRS and CDR2 YFSETQ. The chain's CDR3 is CASSLDGREQQYF. The CDR3 DNA sequence: TGCGCCAGCAGCTTGGATGGGCGGGAGCAGCAGTACTTC.

In its sample, this clonotype was seen many times. V gene TRBV11-2 combines with J gene TRBJ1-2; D uncertain. The V gene lost 5 bases and the J gene lost 5 bases, with 18 bases spanning the gap. This CDR3 region has 15 residues. The germline V gene has CDR1 SGHAT and CDR2 FQNNGV. The CDR3 loop reads CASSPSRGPQYGYTF. The DNA of the CDR3 is TGTGCCAGCAGCCCAAGCCGAGGACCGCAATATGGCTACACCTTC. Full variable domain (remainder filled in from reference TRBV11-2 and TRBJ1-2): EAGVAQSPRYKIIEKRQSVAFWCNPISGHATLYWYQQILGQGPKLLIQFQNNGVVDDSQLPKDRFSAERLKGVDSTLKIQPAKLEDSAVYLCASSPSRGPQYGYTFGSGTRLTVV.

This clonotype was seen many times. This chain connects TRBV5-1 to TRBJ1-1; D gene unclear. V lost 3 bases and J lost 0, with 12 bases in between. CDR3 length: 15 amino acids. Germline-derived CDR1 and CDR2 are SGHRS and YFSETQ. CDR3 sequence reads: CASSSREGMNTEAFF. The CDR3, as DNA: TGCGCCAGCAGCTCGAGGGAAGGAATGAACACTGAAGCTTTCTTT.

The chain has TRBV20-1 and TRBJ2-2; no reliable D call. The V end lost 4 bases, the J end lost 2 bases, and 11 bases lay between the germline ends. CDR3 size: 14 residues. In germline, CDR1 is DFQATT, CDR2 SNEGSKA (reference sequence). CDR3 sequence (DNA): TGCAGTGCTAACGGACCAACCAACACCGGGGAGCTGTTTTTT. Its translation: CSANGPTNTGELFF.

This clonotype has at least ten counts. The chain recombines TRBV20-1 with TRBJ2-7, with D perhaps matching TRBD1 or TRBD2 (5 bases each). In germline, CDR1 is DFQATT, CDR2 SNEGSKA (reference sequence). CDR3 length: 15 residues. V lost 6 bases and J lost 0, with 18 bases in between. Here the CDR3 reads CSAREIGGSSYEQYF. CDR3 sequence (DNA): TGCAGTGCCCGCGAAATTGGGGGAAGCTCCTACGAGCAGTACTTC.

The sample holds a few counts of this clonotype. The V gene is TRBV4-2, the J gene TRBJ2-7; 7 bases agree with TRBD2. The CDR3 runs to 14 residues. J lost 6 bases, V lost 3 bases, and 8 bases had no gene match. Germline lookup yields CDR1 LGHNA and CDR2 YNFKEQ. In DNA, the CDR3 is TGTGCCAGCAGCCACGGCGCGGGAGTTGGCGAGCAGTACTTC. Protein: CASSHGAGVGEQYF.

This clonotype has a count of ten or more. V usage is TRBV12-3 or TRBV12-4 and J usage is TRBJ2-7; D gene ambiguous. The length of the CDR3 is 12 residues. V lost 3 bases and J 4 bases, leaving 7 bases between the germline ends. The CDR3 coding sequence is TGTGCCAGCAGTTTGACCATTTACGAGCAGTACTTC. It is translated as CASSLTIYEQYF.

The chain carries TRBV4-2 and TRBJ1-5, with TRBD1 matching 10 bases. CDR1 is LGHNA and CDR2 is YNFKEQ in the germline V gene. CDR3 size: 17 residues. Trimming cost V 0 bases and J 7 bases; bases outside gene matches: 9. CDR3 region: CASSQDIGTGENQPQHF. CDR3 bases: TGTGCCAGCAGCCAAGATATCGGGACAGGGGAAAACCAGCCCCAGCATTTT.